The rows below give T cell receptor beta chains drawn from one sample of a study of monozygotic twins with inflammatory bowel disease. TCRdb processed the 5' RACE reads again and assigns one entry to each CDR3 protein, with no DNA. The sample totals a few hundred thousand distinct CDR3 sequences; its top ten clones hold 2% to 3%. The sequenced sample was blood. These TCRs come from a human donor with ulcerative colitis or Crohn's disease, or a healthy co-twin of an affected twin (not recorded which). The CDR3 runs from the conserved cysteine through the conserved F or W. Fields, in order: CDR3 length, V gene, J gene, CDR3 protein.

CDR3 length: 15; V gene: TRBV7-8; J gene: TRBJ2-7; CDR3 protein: CASSSQRGATYEQYF
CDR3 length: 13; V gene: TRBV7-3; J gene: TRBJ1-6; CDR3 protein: CASSQQEGSPLHF
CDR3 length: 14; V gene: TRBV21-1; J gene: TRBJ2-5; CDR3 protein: CASSKITGKETQYF
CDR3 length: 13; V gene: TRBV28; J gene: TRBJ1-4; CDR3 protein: CATEQGAEEKLFF
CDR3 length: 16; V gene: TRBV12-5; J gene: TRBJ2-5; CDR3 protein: CASGPPKQELQETQYF
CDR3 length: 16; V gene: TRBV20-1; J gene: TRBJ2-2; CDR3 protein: CSARELAGTYTGELFF
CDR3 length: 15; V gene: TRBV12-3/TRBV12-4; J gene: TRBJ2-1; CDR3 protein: CASRGHGSSYNEQFF
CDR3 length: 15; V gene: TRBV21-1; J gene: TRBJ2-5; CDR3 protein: CASSKTGGLQETQYF
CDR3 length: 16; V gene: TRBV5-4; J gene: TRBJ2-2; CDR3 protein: CASSTQTSRVPGELFF
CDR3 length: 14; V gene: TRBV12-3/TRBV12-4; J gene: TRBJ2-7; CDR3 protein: CASSLWGIVDEQYF
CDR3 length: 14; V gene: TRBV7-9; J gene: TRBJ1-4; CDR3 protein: CASSPVATNEKLFF
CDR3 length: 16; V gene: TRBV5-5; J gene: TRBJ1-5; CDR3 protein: CASSLWGVDSNQPQHF
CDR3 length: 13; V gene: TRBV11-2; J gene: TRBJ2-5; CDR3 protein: CAAVRGREETQYF
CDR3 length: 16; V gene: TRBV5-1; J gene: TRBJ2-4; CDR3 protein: CASSPWVAGPGNIQYF
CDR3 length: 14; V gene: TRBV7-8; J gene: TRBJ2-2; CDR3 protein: CASSYRPSLGELFF
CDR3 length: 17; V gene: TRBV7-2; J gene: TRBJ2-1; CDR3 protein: CASSLVGGGTGYNEQFF
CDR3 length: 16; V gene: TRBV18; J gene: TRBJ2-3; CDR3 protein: CASSPTRRGSTDTQYF
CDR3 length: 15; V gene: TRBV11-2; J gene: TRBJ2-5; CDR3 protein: CASSSRTSGGETQYF
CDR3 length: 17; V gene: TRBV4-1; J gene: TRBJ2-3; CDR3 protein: CASSQVSGTRDADTQYF
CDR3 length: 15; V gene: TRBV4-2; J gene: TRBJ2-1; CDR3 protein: CASSQDNIRYNEQFF
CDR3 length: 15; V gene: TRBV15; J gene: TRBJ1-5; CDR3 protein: CATASGRVGNQPQHF
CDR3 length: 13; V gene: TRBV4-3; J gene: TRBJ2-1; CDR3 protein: CASSQDGPGEQFF
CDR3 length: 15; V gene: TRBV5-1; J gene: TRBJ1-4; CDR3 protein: CASSLGVATNEKLFF
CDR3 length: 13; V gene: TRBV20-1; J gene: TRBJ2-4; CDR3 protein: CSAPGQGENIQYF
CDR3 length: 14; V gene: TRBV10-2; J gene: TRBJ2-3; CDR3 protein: CASSESGGADTQYF
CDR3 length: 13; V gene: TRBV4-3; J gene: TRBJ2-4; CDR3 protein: CASGDRAKNIQYF
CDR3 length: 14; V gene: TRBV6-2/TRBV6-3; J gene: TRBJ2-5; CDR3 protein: CASSYVSLTEPQYF
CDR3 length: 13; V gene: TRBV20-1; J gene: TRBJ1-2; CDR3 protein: CSAVQKGAGGYTF
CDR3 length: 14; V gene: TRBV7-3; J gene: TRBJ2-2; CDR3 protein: CASSAGTGTGELFF
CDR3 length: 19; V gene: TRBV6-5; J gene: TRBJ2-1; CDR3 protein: CASSIGLAGALGSYNEQFF
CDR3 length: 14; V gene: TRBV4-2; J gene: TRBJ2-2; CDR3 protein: CASSQGQGIGELFF
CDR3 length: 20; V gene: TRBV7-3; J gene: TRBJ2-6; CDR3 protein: CASSLMSTGQGVFGANVLTF
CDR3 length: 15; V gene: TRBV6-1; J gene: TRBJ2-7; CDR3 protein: CASSKIGKSSYEQYF
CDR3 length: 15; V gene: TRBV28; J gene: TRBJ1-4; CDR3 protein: CASSLAGPGNEKLFF
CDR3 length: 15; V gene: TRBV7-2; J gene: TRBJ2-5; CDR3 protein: CASSLDGTSGGGQYF
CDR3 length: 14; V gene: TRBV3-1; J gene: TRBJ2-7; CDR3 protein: CASSQRDGTYEQYF
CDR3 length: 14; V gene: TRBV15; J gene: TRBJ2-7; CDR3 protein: CATSRGGTEYEQYF
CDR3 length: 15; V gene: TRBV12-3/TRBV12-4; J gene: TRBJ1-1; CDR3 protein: CASSPMTGYNTEAFF
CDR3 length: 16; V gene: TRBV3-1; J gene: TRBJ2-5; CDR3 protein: CASSQDRALTGETQYF
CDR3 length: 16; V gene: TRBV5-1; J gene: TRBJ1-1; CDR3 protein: CASSLNQGKRNTEAFF
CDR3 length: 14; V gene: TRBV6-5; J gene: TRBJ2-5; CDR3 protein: CASGYSPGQETQYF
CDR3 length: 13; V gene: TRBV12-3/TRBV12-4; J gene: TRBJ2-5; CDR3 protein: CASSFGRQETQYF